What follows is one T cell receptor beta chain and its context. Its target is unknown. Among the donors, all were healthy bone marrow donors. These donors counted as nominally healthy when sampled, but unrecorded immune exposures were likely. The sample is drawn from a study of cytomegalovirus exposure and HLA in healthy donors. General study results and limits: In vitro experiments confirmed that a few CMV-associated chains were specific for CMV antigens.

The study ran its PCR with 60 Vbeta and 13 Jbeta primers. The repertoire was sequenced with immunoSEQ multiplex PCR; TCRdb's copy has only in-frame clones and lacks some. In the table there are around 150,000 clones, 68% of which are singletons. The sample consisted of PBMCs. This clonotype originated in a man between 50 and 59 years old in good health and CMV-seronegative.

The CDR3, as DNA: TGTGCCAGCAGCGCGCCCGCCGGACAGGGGTTCTACGAGCAGTACTTC. It encodes CASSAPAGQGFYEQYF. The V call is TRBV7-2, the J call TRBJ2-7; TRBD1 matches at 9 bases. After removal of 5 bases from V and 3 bases from J, the junction contained 11 bases not matched to a gene. This CDR3 has 16 residues. Germline V lookup: CDR1 SGHTA, CDR2 FQGNSA.